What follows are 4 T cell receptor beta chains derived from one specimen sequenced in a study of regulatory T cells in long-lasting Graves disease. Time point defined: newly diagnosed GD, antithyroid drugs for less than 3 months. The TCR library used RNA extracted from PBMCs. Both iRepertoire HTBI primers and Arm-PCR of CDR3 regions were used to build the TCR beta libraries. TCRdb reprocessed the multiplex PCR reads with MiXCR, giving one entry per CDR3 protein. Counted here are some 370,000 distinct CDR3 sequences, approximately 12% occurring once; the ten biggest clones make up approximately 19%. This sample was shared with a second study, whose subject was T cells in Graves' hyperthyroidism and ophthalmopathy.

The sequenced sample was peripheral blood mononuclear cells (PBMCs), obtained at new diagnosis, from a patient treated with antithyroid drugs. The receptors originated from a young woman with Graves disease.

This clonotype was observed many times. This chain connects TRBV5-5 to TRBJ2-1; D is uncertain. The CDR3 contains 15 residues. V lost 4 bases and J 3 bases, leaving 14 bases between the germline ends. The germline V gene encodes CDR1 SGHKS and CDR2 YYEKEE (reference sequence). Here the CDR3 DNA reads TGTGCCAGCAGCCGATCCGTGCTGCACTACAATGAGCAGTTCTTC. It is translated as CASSRSVLHYNEQFF.

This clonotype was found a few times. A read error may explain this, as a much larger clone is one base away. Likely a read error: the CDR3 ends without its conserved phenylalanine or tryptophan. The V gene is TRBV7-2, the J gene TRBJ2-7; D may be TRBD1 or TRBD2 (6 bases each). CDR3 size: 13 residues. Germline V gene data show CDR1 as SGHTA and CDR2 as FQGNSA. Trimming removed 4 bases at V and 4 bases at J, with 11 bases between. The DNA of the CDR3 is TGTGCCAGCAGCTGGGGGGCGGATTACGAGCAGTACTCC. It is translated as CASSWGADYEQYS.

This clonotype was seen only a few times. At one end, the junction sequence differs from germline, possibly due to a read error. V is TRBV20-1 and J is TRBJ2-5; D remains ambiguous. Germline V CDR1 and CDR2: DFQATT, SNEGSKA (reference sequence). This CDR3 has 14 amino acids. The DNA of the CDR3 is TGCAGTGCTAGGGAGAGGTCCTTCCAAGAGACCCAGTGCTTC. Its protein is CSARERSFQETQCF.

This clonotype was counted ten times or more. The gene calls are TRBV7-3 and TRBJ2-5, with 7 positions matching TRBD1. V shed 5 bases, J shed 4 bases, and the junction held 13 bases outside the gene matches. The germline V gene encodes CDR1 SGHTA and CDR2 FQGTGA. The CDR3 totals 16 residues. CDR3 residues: CASSPNRRGPRETQYF. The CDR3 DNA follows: TGTGCCAGCAGCCCCAACCGAAGGGGGCCTAGAGAGACCCAGTACTTC.